This T cell receptor beta chain was captured by sequencing in a study of T cells in Graves' hyperthyroidism and ophthalmopathy (dated 2019 in TCRdb). Background on the whole study: Peripheral blood was sampled at the time of initial diagnosis, prior to any treatment. A discovery cohort of roughly 100 patients, about 40 with Graves' ophthalmopathy and 55 to 60 with stable Graves' hyperthyroidism, was used to find distinguishing TCR V-J signatures. Prospective prediction of ophthalmopathy was tested in an independent validation cohort consisting of some 20 hyperthyroidism patients and 15 to 17 patients who later progressed to ophthalmopathy. The approximately 97 discovery patients were randomly divided into training and test sets at a 7:3 ratio. In addition, the study compared T-cell repertoires in thyroid tissue and in blood from about six Graves' hyperthyroidism patients. After sampling, hyperthyroidism patients received methimazole starting at 30 mg daily, and ophthalmopathy patients received high-dose intravenous methylprednisolone. The paper describes TCR Vbeta CDR3 sequencing of 130 to 150 peripheral blood samples, made up of about 40 ophthalmopathy patients, around 73 hyperthyroidism patients and 17 progressor patients. Paper-wide results and their limitations: Ophthalmopathy was separated from stable hyperthyroidism by a 13 V-J signature model, with about 88% sensitivity and just over 81% specificity obtained in cross-validation and 80%/75% obtained in testing. Sample size was not statistically predetermined, and blinding of investigators to group allocation was not performed. During validation, the model predicted progression to ophthalmopathy a median of approximately 7 months ahead of onset, with 60% to 71% sensitivity and almost 75% specificity. Most expanded thyroid clonotypes (frequency above 0.001) were also detected in blood, a finding suggesting that blood repertoires may reflect thyroid immune responses.

CDR1 and CDR2 were assigned from the germline V gene as MNHNS and SASEGT. Counted from cysteine to phenylalanine, this CDR3 has 14 amino acids. The CDR3 DNA has 42 bases and is translated from base 1. V and J are truncated by 7 bases and 2 bases respectively, leaving an intervening sequence of 14 bases. TCR beta CDR3 regions were amplified from RNA transcripts. The TCR CDR3 was subjected to a first round of RT-PCR using the HTBI primer set and the Qiagen OneStep RT-PCR kit. Libraries were constructed in a second round of multiplex PCR, after which size selection and purification were performed. Paired-end sequencing of the libraries was performed with 100 bp reads on an Illumina HiSeq2000. From the authors' description of their analysis: Raw data were processed with SOAPnuke, discarding reads with adapters, uncalled bases, mean Phred below 15, or no exact constant-primer or identifier match. COPE v1.2.5 was used to merge the high-quality paired reads, and each unique nucleotide sequence was defined as a clonotype. MiTCR v1.1 was used to align the clonotypes against IMGT TRBV, TRBD and TRBJ reference segments. The analysis was restricted to V-J combinations with a frequency above 0.0001, which together covered 99.2% of the repertoires. The TCS score was defined as F50 (clonal expansion) divided by E x V (chaos), with BLOSUM62-based TCRdist calculated between CDR3 peptides within each V-J. Welch's t-statistics and random forest reduced several hundred V-J features to 13, which were used in a naive Bayes classifier (R e1071). TCRdb trimmed the raw reads at Q25, called clones with MiXCR and kept productive beta chains. Identical CDR3 protein sequences are pooled into one entry, listed with their most common genes and DNA. In this record, the V and J calls reflect TCRdb's handling and not the investigators' own analysis. This sample comprises about 180,000 distinct CDR3 sequences, over 15% of them detected only once. The ten largest clones represent 29% of the sample.

Graves' hyperthyroidism was defined as stable when no progression to ophthalmopathy occurred over 18 months of follow-up. Hyperthyroidism patients were newly diagnosed, with disease duration under 2 months, and aged 18 to 65 years. The study excluded patients with uncontrolled infections, other autoimmune diseases, pregnancy or lactation. Diagnoses relied on clinical symptoms, serum thyroxine and TRAb, thyroid ultrasound and orbital computed tomography. PBMCs were isolated from 7.5 to 10 ml of fresh peripheral blood by Ficoll-Paque density gradient centrifugation. Trizol reagent was used to extract total RNA, and RNA quality was then checked on an Agilent 2100 Bioanalyzer. This clonotype was seen at least ten times. Its antigen remains unidentified. No per-base quality is available; no much larger clone lies one base away.

The sequencing sample was made of blood. The chain couples TRBV6-1 to TRBJ1-1, with TRBD1 perhaps the D gene, on 6 matching bases. This TCR was sampled from a woman aged 50 to 65 with Graves' hyperthyroidism. The nucleotides read TGTGCCAGCACCCAGGGGACACGAAACACTGAAGCTTTCTTT. This translates into CASTQGTRNTEAFF.